Sequencing of this TCR beta chain was carried out in a study of blood T cell repertoires in COVID-19. Source study methods: From reference gene primer amplification, estimates of nucleated cell counts were derived. Libraries were prepared by immunoSEQ multiplex PCR; TCRdb keeps only in-frame clonotypes and omits some of them. D and trimming were read from the DNA, whereas the V and J calls and clone size are those reported in that table. Found here are about 150,000 clones, just over 90% of them singletons; the top ten hold approximately 5%. This CDR3 is built from 17 residues. With 4 bases clipped from V and 3 bases from J, the junction kept 10 bases outside the gene matches. The germline V gene encodes CDR1 SEHNR and CDR2 FQNEAQ (reference sequence).

The sequenced material came from peripheral blood. V and J are TRBV7-9 and TRBJ2-7; 12 bases fit TRBD2. This sequence was found in a man aged 18 to 30 with COVID-19, enrolled during active disease. The CDR3 loop is CASSSAPGTSGFYEQYF. The CDR3 region has the DNA TGTGCCAGCAGCTCCGCCCCTGGGACTAGCGGGTTCTACGAGCAGTACTTC.